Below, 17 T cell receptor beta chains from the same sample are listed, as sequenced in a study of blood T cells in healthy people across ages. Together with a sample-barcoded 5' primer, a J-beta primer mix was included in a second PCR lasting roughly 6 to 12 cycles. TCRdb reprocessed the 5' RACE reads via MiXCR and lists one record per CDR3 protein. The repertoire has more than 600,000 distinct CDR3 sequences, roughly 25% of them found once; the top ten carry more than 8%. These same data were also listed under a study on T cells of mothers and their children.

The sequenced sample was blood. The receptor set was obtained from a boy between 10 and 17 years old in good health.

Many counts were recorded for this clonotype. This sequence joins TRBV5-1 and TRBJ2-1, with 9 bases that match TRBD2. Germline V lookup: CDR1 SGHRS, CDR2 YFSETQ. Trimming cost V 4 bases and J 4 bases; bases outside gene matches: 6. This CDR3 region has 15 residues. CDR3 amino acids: CASSRQRGVYNEQFF. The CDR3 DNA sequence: TGCGCCAGCAGCCGTCAGCGGGGGGTTTACAATGAGCAGTTCTTC.

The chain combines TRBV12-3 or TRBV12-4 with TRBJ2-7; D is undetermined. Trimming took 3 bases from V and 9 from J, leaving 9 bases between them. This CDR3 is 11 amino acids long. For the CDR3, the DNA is TGTGCCAGCAGTTTCTCAATCCTGCAGTACTTC. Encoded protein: CASSFSILQYF.

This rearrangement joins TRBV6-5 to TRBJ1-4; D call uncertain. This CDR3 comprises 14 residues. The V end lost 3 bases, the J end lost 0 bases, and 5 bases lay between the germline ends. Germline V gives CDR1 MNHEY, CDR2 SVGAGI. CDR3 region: CASSYRTTNEKLFF. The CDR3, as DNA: TGTGCCAGCAGTTATAGGACAACTAATGAAAAACTGTTTTTT.

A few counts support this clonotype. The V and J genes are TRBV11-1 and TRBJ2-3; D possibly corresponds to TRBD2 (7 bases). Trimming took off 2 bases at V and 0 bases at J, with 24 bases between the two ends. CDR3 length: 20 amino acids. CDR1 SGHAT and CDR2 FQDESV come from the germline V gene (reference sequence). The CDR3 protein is CASSLLGGRSTTPSTDTQYF. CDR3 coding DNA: TGTGCCAGCAGCTTACTGGGGGGGCGGTCGACGACTCCTAGCACAGATACGCAGTATTTT.

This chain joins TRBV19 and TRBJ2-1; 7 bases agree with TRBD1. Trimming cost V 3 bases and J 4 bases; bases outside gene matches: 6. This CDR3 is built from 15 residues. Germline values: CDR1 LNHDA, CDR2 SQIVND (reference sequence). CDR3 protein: CASSIEGQPYNEQFF. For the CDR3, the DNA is TGTGCCAGTAGTATTGAGGGACAGCCTTACAATGAGCAGTTCTTC. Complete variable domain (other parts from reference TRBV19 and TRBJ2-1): DGGITQSPKYLFRKEGQNVTLSCEQNLNHDAMYWYRQDPGQGLRLIYYSQIVNDFQKGDIAEGYSVSREKKESFPLTVTSAQKNPTAFYLCASSIEGQPYNEQFFGPGTRLTVL.

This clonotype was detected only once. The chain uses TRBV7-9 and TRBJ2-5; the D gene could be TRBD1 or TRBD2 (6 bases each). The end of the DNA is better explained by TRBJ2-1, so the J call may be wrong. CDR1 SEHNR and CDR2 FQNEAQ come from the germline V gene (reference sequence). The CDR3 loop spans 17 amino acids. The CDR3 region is CASSPSRGRELFYEQFF. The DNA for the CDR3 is TGTGCCAGCAGCCCATCCAGGGGTCGGGAGTTATTCTATGAGCAGTTCTTC.

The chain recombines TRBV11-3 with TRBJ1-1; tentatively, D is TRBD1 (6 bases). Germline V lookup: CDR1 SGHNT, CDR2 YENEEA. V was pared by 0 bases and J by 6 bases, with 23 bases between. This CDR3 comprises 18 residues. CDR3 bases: TGTGCCAGCAGCTTAGAGGGGGCCCTCGGCCCGGGCGGACCTGAAGCTTTCTTT. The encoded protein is CASSLEGALGPGGPEAFF.

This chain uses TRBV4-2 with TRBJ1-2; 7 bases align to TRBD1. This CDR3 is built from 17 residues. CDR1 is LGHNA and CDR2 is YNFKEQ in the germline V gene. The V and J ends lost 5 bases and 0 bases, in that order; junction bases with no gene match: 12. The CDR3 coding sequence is TGTGCCAGCAGCGGACAACTATACAGGGGAGCTAACTATGGCTACACCTTC. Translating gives CASSGQLYRGANYGYTF.

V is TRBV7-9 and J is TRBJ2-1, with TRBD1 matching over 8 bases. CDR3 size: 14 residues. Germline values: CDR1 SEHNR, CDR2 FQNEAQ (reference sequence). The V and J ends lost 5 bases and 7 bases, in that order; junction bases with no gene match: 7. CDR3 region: CASSRQGYRNEQFF. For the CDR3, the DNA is TGTGCCAGCAGCCGACAGGGGTATAGGAATGAGCAGTTCTTC.

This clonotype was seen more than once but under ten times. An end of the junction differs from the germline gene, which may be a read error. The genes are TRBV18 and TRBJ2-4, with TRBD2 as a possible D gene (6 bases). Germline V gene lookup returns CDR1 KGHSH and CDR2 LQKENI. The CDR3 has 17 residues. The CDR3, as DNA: TGTGCCAGCTCACCAGAACGGTCTCTACTAGCCAAAAACGTTCAGTACTTC. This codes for CASSPERSLLAKNVQYF.

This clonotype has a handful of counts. The CDR3 DNA reads as TGTGCCAGCAGCTTTGGCCGAACGACTAGCCGGGAAGAGACCCAGTACTTC. Protein product: CASSFGRTTSREETQYF. This chain connects TRBV7-2 to TRBJ2-5, with TRBD2 matching over 7 bases. The V gene end was trimmed by 3 bases and the J gene end by 3 bases; junction bases not matched to a gene: 13. This CDR3 region has 17 residues. Germline CDR1 SGHTA, CDR2 FQGNSA.

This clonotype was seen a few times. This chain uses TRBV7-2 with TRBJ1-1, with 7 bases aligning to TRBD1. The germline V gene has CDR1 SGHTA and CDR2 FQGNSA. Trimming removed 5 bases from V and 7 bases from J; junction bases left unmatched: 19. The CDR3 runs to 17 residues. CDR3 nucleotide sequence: TGTGCCAGCAGCACCCAGGGGGGGCGGAGGTTACTCAGTGAAGCTTTCTTT. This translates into CASSTQGGRRLLSEAFF.

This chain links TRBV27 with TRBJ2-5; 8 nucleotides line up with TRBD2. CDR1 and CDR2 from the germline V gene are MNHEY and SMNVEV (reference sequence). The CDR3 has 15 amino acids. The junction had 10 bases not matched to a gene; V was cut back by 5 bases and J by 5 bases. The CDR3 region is CASSPPGLVAETQYF. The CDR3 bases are TGTGCCAGCAGTCCTCCGGGACTAGTCGCGGAGACCCAGTACTTC.

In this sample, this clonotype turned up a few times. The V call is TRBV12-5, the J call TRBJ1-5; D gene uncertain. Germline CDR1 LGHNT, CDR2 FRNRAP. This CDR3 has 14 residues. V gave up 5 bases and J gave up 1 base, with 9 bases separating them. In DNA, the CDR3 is TGTGCTAGTGGTCCGCCGGGGAGCAATCAGCCCCAGCATTTT. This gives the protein CASGPPGSNQPQHF.

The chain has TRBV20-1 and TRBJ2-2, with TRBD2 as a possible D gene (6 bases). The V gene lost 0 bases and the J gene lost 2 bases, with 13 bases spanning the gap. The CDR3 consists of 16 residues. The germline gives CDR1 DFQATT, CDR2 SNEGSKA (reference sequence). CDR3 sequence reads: CSARDLRGLNTGELFF. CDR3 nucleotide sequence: TGCAGTGCTAGAGATCTAAGGGGACTCAACACCGGGGAGCTGTTTTTT.

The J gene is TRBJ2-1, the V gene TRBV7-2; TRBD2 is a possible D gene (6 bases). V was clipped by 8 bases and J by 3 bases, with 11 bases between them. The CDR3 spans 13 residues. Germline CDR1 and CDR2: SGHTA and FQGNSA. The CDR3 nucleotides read TGTGCCAGCGCGGGGACGAGCTACAATGAGCAGTTCTTC. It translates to CASAGTSYNEQFF.

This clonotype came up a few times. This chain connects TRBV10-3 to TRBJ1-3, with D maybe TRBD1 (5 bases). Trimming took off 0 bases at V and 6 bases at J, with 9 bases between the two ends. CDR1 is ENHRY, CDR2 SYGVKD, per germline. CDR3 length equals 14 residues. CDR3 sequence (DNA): TGTGCCATCAGTGAGTCCAACAGGAAAAACACCATATATTTT. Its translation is CAISESNRKNTIYF.